These T cell receptor beta chains were read from a single sample in a study of early T cells in non-severe SARS-CoV-2 infection. TCRdb fed the 5' RACE reads into MiXCR, producing one record per CDR3 protein. This sample has roughly 40,000 distinct CDR3 sequences, with around 6.3% found just once. Input material: whole blood. The receptors shown here come from an adult who was a healthcare worker with PCR-confirmed SARS-CoV-2 infection or an uninfected control (not recorded which). The CDR3 runs from the conserved cysteine through the conserved F or W. Each record gives: J gene, clone size, V gene, D gene, CDR3 DNA, CDR3 protein. A D gene is named only where the DNA matches it firmly. Some rows have no size entry. The others give once, few or many, or a class for an expanded clone.

j_call: TRBJ2-6
clone_size: -
v_call: TRBV4-3
d_call: -
cdr3_nt: TGCGCCAGCAGCCCCCAAAGGGCATCTGGGGCCAACGTCCTGACTTTC
cdr3_aa: CASSPQRASGANVLTF

j_call: TRBJ2-1
clone_size: many
v_call: TRBV12-2
d_call: -
cdr3_nt: TGTGCAAGTCGCTTCCACGGGACTTCAACCTACAATGAGCAGTTCTTC
cdr3_aa: CASRFHGTSTYNEQFF

j_call: TRBJ2-7
clone_size: -
v_call: TRBV5-1
d_call: TRBD1
cdr3_nt: TGCGCCAGCAGCTTGTGGGGACAGGGGGAGGACGAGCAGTACTTC
cdr3_aa: CASSLWGQGEDEQYF

j_call: TRBJ2-1
clone_size: many
v_call: TRBV9
d_call: -
cdr3_nt: TGTGCCAGCAGCCGGGACCGGGATGAGCAGTTCTTC
cdr3_aa: CASSRDRDEQFF

j_call: TRBJ2-1
clone_size: many
v_call: TRBV27
d_call: -
cdr3_nt: TGTGCCAGCAGTTTAAAAAGGGTCCAGCGAATAACGTACAATGAGCAGTTCTTC
cdr3_aa: CASSLKRVQRITYNEQFF

j_call: TRBJ2-4
clone_size: few
v_call: TRBV7-2
d_call: TRBD2
cdr3_nt: TGTGCCAGCAGCTCATCTAGCGGGGACGTGGACATTCAGTACTTC
cdr3_aa: CASSSSSGDVDIQYF

j_call: TRBJ1-1
clone_size: few
v_call: TRBV5-1
d_call: -
cdr3_nt: TGCGCCAGCAGCTTGACGGATGGGGACACTGAAGCTTTCTTT
cdr3_aa: CASSLTDGDTEAFF

j_call: TRBJ2-3
clone_size: -
v_call: TRBV19
d_call: -
cdr3_nt: TGTGCCAGTAGTAGTGGCCTCGGGACAGATACGCAGTATTTT
cdr3_aa: CASSSGLGTDTQYF

j_call: TRBJ2-5
clone_size: many
v_call: TRBV12-3/TRBV12-4
d_call: TRBD1
cdr3_nt: TGTGCCAGCCGGGACAGCCAAGAGACCCAGTACTTC
cdr3_aa: CASRDSQETQYF

j_call: TRBJ2-5
clone_size: many
v_call: TRBV9
d_call: -
cdr3_nt: TGTGCCAGCAGCCGGGACGGCAGCCAAGAGACCCAGTACTTC
cdr3_aa: CASSRDGSQETQYF

j_call: TRBJ1-5
clone_size: many
v_call: TRBV6-1
d_call: TRBD1
cdr3_nt: TGTGCCAGCAGTGAACCCCCCTATGAGCCTTCGGACAGGCGTAATCAGCCCCAGCATTTT
cdr3_aa: CASSEPPYEPSDRRNQPQHF

j_call: TRBJ1-5
clone_size: few
v_call: TRBV5-5
d_call: -
cdr3_nt: TGTGCCAGCAGCTTGGCGGGTAGCAATCAGCCCCAGCATTTT
cdr3_aa: CASSLAGSNQPQHF

j_call: TRBJ2-2
clone_size: -
v_call: TRBV11-2
d_call: -
cdr3_nt: TGTGCCAGCAGCCCACGGCCTGAAGCCTATTTTGGCACCGGGGAGCTGTTTTTT
cdr3_aa: CASSPRPEAYFGTGELFF

j_call: TRBJ1-1
clone_size: few
v_call: TRBV27
d_call: -
cdr3_nt: TGTGCCAGCAGTTTCTTCGGTCGGCCGGAAGCTTTCTTT
cdr3_aa: CASSFFGRPEAFF

j_call: TRBJ2-7
clone_size: many
v_call: TRBV20-1
d_call: TRBD2
cdr3_nt: TGCAGTGCTAGGACCGCCGGGACTAGTCCTCGCGAGCAGTACTTC
cdr3_aa: CSARTAGTSPREQYF

j_call: TRBJ2-1
clone_size: many
v_call: TRBV5-1
d_call: TRBD2
cdr3_nt: TGCGCCAGCAGCTCGACTAGCGGGGAAGGAGGTGAGCAGTTCTTC
cdr3_aa: CASSSTSGEGGEQFF

j_call: TRBJ2-7
clone_size: few
v_call: TRBV4-3
d_call: -
cdr3_nt: TGCGCCAGCAGCCAAGATGTGAGTTCCTACGAGCAGTACTTC
cdr3_aa: CASSQDVSSYEQYF

j_call: TRBJ2-1
clone_size: -
v_call: TRBV5-1
d_call: -
cdr3_nt: TGCACCAGCAGCTTTGACAGTCCCTACAATGAGCAGTTCTTC
cdr3_aa: CTSSFDSPYNEQFF

j_call: TRBJ2-7
clone_size: many
v_call: TRBV7-2
d_call: TRBD2
cdr3_nt: TGTGCCAGCAGCCTTGCTAGCGGTAGCTACGAGCAGTACTTC
cdr3_aa: CASSLASGSYEQYF

j_call: TRBJ2-2
clone_size: -
v_call: TRBV11-3
d_call: -
cdr3_nt: TGTGCCAGCAGCTCAGGTTTCGCCGGGGAGCTGTTTTTT
cdr3_aa: CASSSGFAGELFF

j_call: TRBJ2-7
clone_size: -
v_call: TRBV11-2
d_call: -
cdr3_nt: TGTGCCAGCAGCACCGACAACTACTCCTACGAGCAGTACTTC
cdr3_aa: CASSTDNYSYEQYF

j_call: TRBJ2-1
clone_size: -
v_call: TRBV4-1
d_call: -
cdr3_nt: TGCGCCAGCAGCCAAGGAGCGGCGACCTTGGACAATGAGCAGTTCTTC
cdr3_aa: CASSQGAATLDNEQFF

j_call: TRBJ1-1
clone_size: many
v_call: TRBV28
d_call: TRBD1
cdr3_nt: TGTGCCAGCAGTAGAGAGGGGGCGCGTTTAGCTTTCTTT
cdr3_aa: CASSREGARLAFF

j_call: TRBJ1-4
clone_size: many
v_call: TRBV10-3
d_call: -
cdr3_nt: TGTGCCATCGGGACGGACTCCGAAAAACTGTTTTTT
cdr3_aa: CAIGTDSEKLFF

j_call: TRBJ2-1
clone_size: many
v_call: TRBV7-8
d_call: -
cdr3_nt: TGTGCCAGCAGCTACGGACTCAGCAATGAGCAGTTCTTC
cdr3_aa: CASSYGLSNEQFF

j_call: TRBJ2-4
clone_size: many
v_call: TRBV20-1
d_call: -
cdr3_nt: TGCAGTGCCCAACCACAGGAGGGGGCCAAAAACATTCAGTACTTC
cdr3_aa: CSAQPQEGAKNIQYF

j_call: TRBJ2-5
clone_size: few
v_call: TRBV14
d_call: -
cdr3_nt: TGTGCCAGCAGCCTAGGACAGTATGGTTACCAAGAGACCCAGTACTTC
cdr3_aa: CASSLGQYGYQETQYF

j_call: TRBJ2-1
clone_size: -
v_call: TRBV6-4
d_call: TRBD2
cdr3_nt: TGTGCCAGCAGCCCGGGACTAGCGGGGGCTGAGCAGTTCTTC
cdr3_aa: CASSPGLAGAEQFF

j_call: TRBJ2-3
clone_size: few
v_call: TRBV6-2/TRBV6-3
d_call: -
cdr3_nt: TGTGCCAGCAGTTACTCGATGAGTGGCAGCGGAACTAGGGCAGATACGCAGTATTTT
cdr3_aa: CASSYSMSGSGTRADTQYF

j_call: TRBJ2-5
clone_size: few
v_call: TRBV12-3/TRBV12-4
d_call: -
cdr3_nt: TGTGCCAGCAGTTTCCCGGGAGAGACCCAGTACTTC
cdr3_aa: CASSFPGETQYF